This T cell receptor beta chain was found in a study of T cell repertoires in cytomegalovirus infection. TCRdb independently ran MiXCR on the reads; one entry per CDR3 protein. The sample carries 350,000 to 500,000 distinct CDR3 sequences, roughly 31% recorded once. This CDR3 comprises 13 residues. With 3 bases removed from V and 7 bases from J, the gap between germline ends came to 9 bases. Sequencing was done on a sample of PBMCs. The chain is built from TRBV12-3 or TRBV12-4 and TRBJ1-4; D perhaps matches TRBD1 (5 bases). The sequence was obtained from a human donor in good health (CMV status not recorded). Some clones in this sample may be carry-over from other donors' samples. CDR3 sequence reads: CASSFRVSEKLFF. CDR3 bases: TGTGCCAGCAGTTTCAGGGTTAGTGAAAAACTGTTTTTT.